The 30 T cell receptor beta chains listed next were all sequenced from one sample in a study of T-cell reconstitution after alpha-beta-depleted transplantation in children (dated by TCRdb to the mid-2010s). Library creation used PCR. Sequencing relied on an Illumina HiSeq 2500. To normalize quantification of the TCRbeta repertoire, the TCR libraries were built with molecular barcoding that relied on unique molecular identifiers. The public reads were reanalyzed by TCRdb: fastp trimming at Q25, MiXCR alignment, in-frame beta chains only. One record per CDR3 amino acid sequence lists the most common genes and DNA. Counted in this sample were 200,000 to 250,000 distinct CDR3 sequences; 11% of them appeared once. Together, the top ten hold 25% to 30% of the sample. The treatment or condition label on this specimen signifies: allogeneic hematopoietic cell transplantation with graft depleted of TCRalphabeta T cells and CD19 B cells.

This specimen was PBMCs, taken before TCRalphabeta/CD19-depleted stem cell transplant. The receptors shown here come from a child under two years old with acute myeloid leukemia, due to receive a stem cell transplant.

This clonotype was detected ten times or more. This rearrangement joins TRBV20-1 to TRBJ2-2; no clear D. Germline CDR1 DFQATT, CDR2 SNEGSKA (reference sequence). Trimming cost V 0 bases and J 8 bases, with 10 bases left between them. This CDR3 region has 13 residues. CDR3 sequence: CSARDPAAGELFF. Here the CDR3 DNA reads TGCAGTGCTAGAGACCCGGCGGCGGGGGAGCTGTTTTTT.

This chain joins TRBV24-1 and TRBJ2-1; D may be TRBD1 or TRBD2 (5 bases each). The V end was cut by 8 bases, the J end by 3 bases, with 16 bases between. This CDR3 has 15 amino acids. Germline CDR1 is KGHDR and CDR2 is SFDVKD. Written as DNA, the CDR3 is TGTGCCACCACCGACAGCGACGGGGTCTACAATGAGCAGTTCTTC. This encodes CATTDSDGVYNEQFF.

This clonotype was counted a few times. The genes are TRBV5-1 and TRBJ2-1; D not resolved. V was cut by 0 bases and J by 11 bases, with 9 bases left in between. Germline CDR1 SGHRS, CDR2 YFSETQ. The CDR3 loop spans 12 amino acids. CDR3 residues: CASSLAGPQQFF. CDR3 nucleotides: TGCGCCAGCAGCTTGGCAGGTCCGCAGCAGTTCTTC.

In its sample, this clonotype was seen many times. V is TRBV5-1 and J is TRBJ2-5; D not certain. V was shortened by 5 bases and J by 1 base, with 12 bases between the two germline ends. Germline V gene sequence: CDR1 SGHRS, CDR2 YFSETQ. CDR3 size: 14 residues. CDR3 loop: CASRAEDRQETQYF. The CDR3 DNA follows: TGCGCCAGCAGAGCAGAGGACCGCCAAGAGACCCAGTACTTC.

This clonotype was seen ten or more times. The chain combines TRBV27 with TRBJ2-7, with TRBD1 identical over 9 bases. Germline values: CDR1 MNHEY, CDR2 SMNVEV (reference sequence). The ends lost 6 bases at V and 4 bases at J; junction bases unmatched: 10. The CDR3 is made up of 15 amino acids. CDR3 coding DNA: TGTGCCAGCAGCCTCTACAGGGGGCGGATATACGAGCAGTACTTC. Protein sequence: CASSLYRGRIYEQYF.

This clonotype has ten or more counts. The CDR3 spells CASSLKGGSSGGFTDTQYF. In nucleotides, the CDR3 is TGTGCCAGCAGCCTTAAAGGGGGTAGTAGCGGGGGTTTCACAGATACGCAGTATTTT. This chain joins TRBV7-3 and TRBJ2-3; 9 nucleotides line up with TRBD2. V trimming: 5 bases; J trimming: 2 bases; junction bases outside the gene matches: 17. CDR3 size: 19 residues. Per germline, CDR1 SGHTA and CDR2 FQGTGA.

This clonotype has at least ten counts. The chain recombines TRBV6-2 or TRBV6-3 with TRBJ2-1, with unresolved D. Trimming removed 6 bases from V and 10 bases from J, with 13 bases in between. This CDR3 is built from 12 residues. CDR1 is MNHEY, CDR2 SVGEGT, per germline. The CDR3 DNA is TGTGCCAGCAGACCCCCTTATGGCGAGCAGTTCTTC. This sequence encodes CASRPPYGEQFF.

This clonotype was seen repeatedly, ten times or more. The J gene is TRBJ1-2, the V gene TRBV9, with D uncertain. Looked up from germline, CDR1 is SGDLS and CDR2 is YYNGEE. The CDR3 length is 11 residues. With 4 bases removed from V and 6 bases from J, the gap between germline ends came to 7 bases. The CDR3, as DNA: TGTGCCAGCAGCCAGTACGATGGCTACACCTTC. It yields the protein CASSQYDGYTF.

As to this clonotype: Possible read error: a much larger clone is one base away. The chain employs TRBV11-2 and TRBJ1-2; tentatively, D is TRBD1 (6 bases). CDR1 and CDR2 (germline): SGHAT, FQNNGV. The CDR3 consists of 14 residues. The CDR3 reads CASSREDSNGGYPF. In DNA form, the CDR3 reads TGTGCCAGCAGCCGAGAGGACTCTAATGGGGGCTACCCCTTC.

The V call is TRBV7-9, the J call TRBJ2-5; TRBD1 is a possible D gene (6 bases). V dropped 3 bases and J dropped 2 bases, with 10 bases sitting between them. The V gene's germline CDR1 is SEHNR and CDR2 FQNEAQ (reference sequence). The CDR3 has 14 amino acids. In DNA form, the CDR3 reads TGTGCCAGCAGCTTTACAGGGCCTCAAGAGACCCAGTACTTC. This codes for CASSFTGPQETQYF.

This clonotype was observed many times. The CDR3 nucleotides are TGTGCCAGCAGCTTACTGGGGGACACTGAAGCTTTCTTT. This sequence encodes CASSLLGDTEAFF. The chain employs TRBV7-2 and TRBJ1-1, with a tentative D call TRBD1 (5 bases). The length of the CDR3 is 13 residues. V lost 2 bases and J lost 3, with 7 bases in between. CDR1 and CDR2 (germline): SGHTA, FQGNSA.

This clonotype has ten or more counts. The chain recombines TRBV12-3 or TRBV12-4 with TRBJ1-1; D may be TRBD1 (5 bases). The CDR3 is 15 amino acids. Deletions cut 6 bases from V and 1 base from J, with 15 bases between. The chain's CDR3 is CASRPRGGRNTEAFF. In nucleotides, the CDR3 is TGTGCCAGCAGACCTCGGGGCGGGCGGAACACTGAAGCTTTCTTT.

In this sample, this clonotype turned up many times. The gene calls are TRBV29-1 and TRBJ1-2; the D is unclear. Trimming stripped 3 bases from V and 2 bases from J, with 7 bases between. Germline loops: CDR1 SQVTM, CDR2 ANQGSEA. CDR3 length equals 12 residues. The CDR3 loop reads CSVETDNYGYTF. CDR3 sequence (DNA): TGCAGCGTTGAGACTGACAACTATGGCTACACCTTC.

This clonotype was observed many times. This chain links TRBV20-1 with TRBJ1-4, with D perhaps TRBD1 (6 bases). From germline, CDR1 is DFQATT and CDR2 SNEGSKA (reference sequence). Trimming pared 6 bases from V and 14 bases from J, leaving 16 bases between. This CDR3 is 11 amino acids long. The CDR3 DNA reads TGCAGTGCCCCTACTTACACAGGGCTGTTTTTT. It codes for CSAPTYTGLFF.

This clonotype showed up many times. V gene TRBV6-1 combines with J gene TRBJ2-1, with 12 bases aligning to TRBD2. V lost 8 bases, J lost 4 bases, and 6 bases stayed unmatched. CDR1 and CDR2 (germline): MNHNS, SASEGT. This CDR3 spans 15 amino acids. The CDR3 is CASRPLAGGYNEQFF. CDR3 DNA: TGTGCCAGCCGTCCGCTAGCGGGGGGGTACAATGAGCAGTTCTTC.

The gene calls are TRBV7-2 and TRBJ2-5; 8 bases are shared with TRBD2. Germline V gene sequence: CDR1 SGHTA, CDR2 FQGNSA. Trimming cost V 5 bases and J 4 bases; bases outside gene matches: 9. This CDR3 is 15 amino acids long. CDR3 sequence: CASSPSWLAGETQYF. The CDR3 nucleotides read TGTGCCAGCAGCCCAAGCTGGCTAGCGGGAGAGACCCAGTACTTC.

The sample holds many counts of this clonotype. V gene TRBV15 combines with J gene TRBJ2-3, with TRBD2 matching over 7 bases. Germline assignment: CDR1 LNHNV and CDR2 YYDKDF (reference sequence). The junction had 5 bases not matched to a gene; V was cut back by 0 bases and J by 2 bases. The CDR3 runs 16 residues. CDR3 nucleotides: TGTGCCACCAGCAGAGATCTAGCGGACCTCACAGATACGCAGTATTTT. It specifies CATSRDLADLTDTQYF.

This clonotype occurred many times. The rearrangement uses TRBV5-1 and TRBJ2-3; weak D call: TRBD1 (6 bases). The V gene lost 5 bases and the J gene lost 2 bases, with 12 bases spanning the gap. The germline V gene encodes CDR1 SGHRS and CDR2 YFSETQ. This CDR3 contains 14 residues. The CDR3 nucleotides are TGCGCCAGCAGTCAGGGGCGGGTCACAGATACGCAGTATTTT. Its translation: CASSQGRVTDTQYF.

Note on this clonotype: A much larger clone is a single base away; this may be a read error. The chain combines TRBV7-9 with TRBJ2-1; 9 bases map to TRBD1. V was clipped by 5 bases and J by 8 bases; unmatched bases: 10. Germline V gene lookup returns CDR1 SEHNR and CDR2 FQNEAQ (reference sequence). The CDR3 runs to 15 residues. The CDR3 loop is CASSAQGATRDEQFF. CDR3 nucleotide sequence: TGTGCCAGCAGCGCACAGGGGGCTACCCGCGATGAGCAGTTCTTC.

This clonotype was detected ten times or more. The chain uses TRBV11-2 and TRBJ1-4, with D unclear. The V and J ends lost 1 base and 7 bases respectively, with 16 bases between them. CDR3 length: 16 amino acids. Per germline, CDR1 SGHAT and CDR2 FQNNGV. CDR3 bases: TGTGCCAGCAGCTTAGTGATGGCCGCCTTAGGTGAAAAACTGTTTTTT. Encoded protein: CASSLVMAALGEKLFF.

In its sample, this clonotype was seen many times. In DNA form, the CDR3 reads TGTGCCAGCTCACCACCTAGCGGGAGGAACTACAATGAGCAGTTCTTC. Translation: CASSPPSGRNYNEQFF. This sequence joins TRBV18 and TRBJ2-1, with 10 nucleotides matching TRBD2. Per the germline V gene, CDR1 is KGHSH and CDR2 is LQKENI. V trimming: 0 bases; J trimming: 3 bases; junction bases outside the gene matches: 2. This CDR3 region has 16 residues.

This clonotype was seen at least ten times. This chain links TRBV5-1 with TRBJ2-1; a weak D match, TRBD2 (6 bases). The V end lost 0 bases, the J end lost 5 bases, and 9 bases lay between the germline ends. The CDR3 totals 14 residues. Germline CDR1 SGHRS, CDR2 YFSETQ. This CDR3 is CASSLVLANNEQFF. The CDR3 DNA reads as TGCGCCAGCAGCTTGGTACTAGCCAACAATGAGCAGTTCTTC.

The genes are TRBV7-3 and TRBJ2-3; 8 bases map to TRBD2. The V gene end was trimmed by 2 bases and the J gene end by 5 bases; junction bases not matched to a gene: 9. The CDR3 runs to 16 residues. Germline assignment: CDR1 SGHTA and CDR2 FQGTGA. For the CDR3, the DNA is TGTGCCAGCAGCTTACAAGGACTAGCTCCCAGAGATACGCAGTATTTT. Translated: CASSLQGLAPRDTQYF.

This clonotype was detected a few times. CDR3 in DNA: TGTGCCAGCAGCCAAGTAGGATCTAATTCACCCCTCCACTTT. This sequence encodes CASSQVGSNSPLHF. This chain links TRBV3-2 with TRBJ1-6. TRBV3-2 is an annotated pseudogene. The CDR3 extends over 14 amino acids.

This clonotype was detected many times. The chain links TRBV7-9 to TRBJ2-5; D unresolved. V lost 2 bases and J lost 1, with 5 bases in between. The length of the CDR3 is 13 residues. Germline V lookup: CDR1 SEHNR, CDR2 FQNEAQ (reference sequence). CDR3 coding DNA: TGTGCCAGCAGCTTACAGATCCAAGAGACCCAGTACTTC. Its protein product is CASSLQIQETQYF.

This clonotype has a count of ten or more. The chain links TRBV27 to TRBJ2-3; the match to TRBD2 covers 9 bases. The CDR3 consists of 15 residues. CDR1 is MNHEY and CDR2 is SMNVEV in the germline V gene (reference sequence). Trimming took 6 bases from V and 6 from J; bases not matched to a gene: 10. CDR3 in amino acids: CASRPLAGTGDTQYF. CDR3 sequence (DNA): TGTGCCAGCAGGCCTCTAGCGGGAACGGGTGATACGCAGTATTTT.

At least ten counts were recorded for this clonotype. The rearrangement joins TRBV5-1 to TRBJ2-7; no clear D gene. This CDR3 is built from 13 residues. Germline V CDR1 and CDR2: SGHRS, YFSETQ. V dropped 7 bases and J dropped 6 bases, with 17 bases sitting between them. The CDR3 coding sequence is TGCGCCAGCTCCACCCTCCAAGGCCTCGAGCAGTACTTC. Encoded protein: CASSTLQGLEQYF.

Comment on this clonotype: The junction differs from germline at one of its ends, possibly a read error. The chain has TRBV2 and TRBJ2-7, with 9 bases fitting TRBD1. The CDR3 extends over 11 amino acids. Germline values: CDR1 SNHLY, CDR2 FYNNEI. In nucleotides, the CDR3 is TGTGCCAGCAGTGAAGCGGGGACAGGGTCATTC. The encoded protein is CASSEAGTGSF.

This clonotype was picked up many times. DNA for the CDR3: TGTGCCAGCAGTTACGAGCGGGGCACCGGGGAGCTGTTTTTT. Its protein product is CASSYERGTGELFF. The genes are TRBV6-5 and TRBJ2-2, with 7 bases lining up with TRBD2. J lost 4 bases, V lost 2 bases, and 1 base had no gene match. Germline CDR1 and CDR2: MNHEY and SVGAGI. CDR3 length equals 14 residues.

This chain uses TRBV20-1 with TRBJ2-1; the match to TRBD2 covers 10 bases. The CDR3 consists of 16 residues. The J segment lost 4 bases and the V segment lost 0 bases, leaving 6 bases of the junction unmatched. CDR1 and CDR2 from the germline V gene are DFQATT and SNEGSKA (reference sequence). For the CDR3, the DNA is TGCAGTGCTAGAGATAGAACAGCGGGGGGGTACAATGAGCAGTTCTTC. It is translated as CSARDRTAGGYNEQFF.